The rows below give T cell receptor beta chains drawn from one sample of a study of cytomegalovirus exposure and HLA in healthy donors. The method was immunoSEQ multiplex PCR; TCRdb's version includes in-frame clones alone and lacks a portion of them. The repertoire has approximately 190,000 clones, about four fifths of them found once; the top ten carry less than 2%. Specimen: PBMCs. The receptors were sampled from a woman in her late teens or twenties in good health and CMV-seronegative. The CDR3 runs from the conserved cysteine through the conserved F or W. The D gene is left open where the match is weak. Clone size is not always given. Where it is, it says once, few, many or a class for expanded clones.

cdr3_aa,cdr3_nt,clone_size,j_call,d_call,v_call
CASSFQGPDEQYF,TGTGCCAGCAGTTTCCAGGGGCCTGACGAGCAGTACTTC,.,TRBJ2-7,.,TRBV27
CASRRFGSLGRGGLHGGELFF,TGTGCCAGCAGAAGGTTTGGGAGCCTGGGACGGGGAGGTCTCCATGGCGGGGAGCTGTTTTTT,once,TRBJ2-2,.,TRBV28
CASSYTPDSSSYEQYF,TGCGCCAGCAGCTATACCCCGGACAGCAGCTCCTACGAGCAGTACTTC,.,TRBJ2-7,.,TRBV5-1
CAADRGANTEAFF,TGTGCGGCGGACAGGGGCGCAAACACTGAAGCTTTCTTT,few,TRBJ1-1,TRBD1,TRBV30
CASSITGYEAFF,TGTGCCAGCAGTATAACAGGGTATGAAGCTTTCTTT,.,TRBJ1-1,.,TRBV6-6
CASSFRGSYEQYF,TGTGCCAGCAGCTTCAGGGGATCCTACGAGCAGTACTTC,.,TRBJ2-7,.,TRBV27
CASSDPGLAGPDTQYF,TGTGCCAGCAGCGATCCGGGACTAGCGGGACCAGATACGCAGTATTTT,.,TRBJ2-3,TRBD2,TRBV7-2
CASSYSDREEETQYF,TGTGCCAGCAGTTACTCGGACAGGGAGGAAGAGACCCAGTACTTC,.,TRBJ2-5,TRBD1,TRBV6-5
CASSPFLSGGEAFF,TGTGCCAGCAGCCCGTTCTTGTCAGGGGGCGAGGCTTTCTTT,.,TRBJ1-1,TRBD1,TRBV7-2
CSSSSKEGGPLYNQPQHF,TGTTCCAGCAGCTCGAAAGAAGGGGGCCCGCTGTACAATCAGCCCCAGCATTTT,.,TRBJ1-5,TRBD1,TRBV7-9
CASSLGQTNSPLHF,TGCGCCAGCAGCTTAGGACAGACGAATTCACCCCTCCACTTT,.,TRBJ1-6,.,TRBV5-1
CASSDRDRGMETQYF,TGTGCCAGCAGTGACCGGGACAGGGGGATGGAGACCCAGTACTTC,.,TRBJ2-5,TRBD1,TRBV2
CASSQGDRGPGELFF,TGCGCCAGCAGCCAAGGGGACAGGGGCCCCGGGGAGCTGTTTTTT,few,TRBJ2-2,TRBD1,TRBV4-3
CSSSRWSGVSSYEQYF,TGTTCCAGCAGCCGATGGAGCGGGGTTAGCTCCTACGAGCAGTACTTC,.,TRBJ2-7,TRBD2,TRBV7-9
CASSESVAGGPLVGIQYF,TGCGCCAGCAGTGAGTCGGTAGCGGGAGGGCCCCTGGTAGGCATTCAGTACTTC,.,TRBJ2-4,TRBD2,TRBV10-1
CASSLRGLDSNQPQHF,TGTGCCAGCAGCTTAAGGGGACTGGATAGCAATCAGCCCCAGCATTTT,.,TRBJ1-5,.,TRBV7-9
CASSLDGTATYGYTF,TGTGCCAGCAGCTTAGACGGGACAGCGACTTATGGCTACACCTTC,.,TRBJ1-2,TRBD1,TRBV7-2
CASSAPARNTIYF,TGTGCCAGCAGTGCCCCCGCGAGAAACACCATATATTTT,.,TRBJ1-3,.,TRBV14
CASSRVDRGGTEAFF,TGTGCCAGTAGTCGAGTCGACAGGGGGGGCACTGAAGCTTTCTTT,.,TRBJ1-1,TRBD1,TRBV19
CASSFSSGSETQYF,TGTGCCAGCAGCTTCAGCTCGGGGTCAGAGACCCAGTACTTC,.,TRBJ2-5,.,TRBV7-9
CASSLRLAGGTGEETQYF,TGCGCCAGCAGCCTCAGACTAGCGGGAGGCACCGGCGAAGAGACCCAGTACTTC,.,TRBJ2-5,TRBD2,TRBV5-4
CASSFMSVQGEQYF,TGTGCCAGCAGTTTCATGAGCGTTCAGGGCGAGCAGTACTTC,few,TRBJ2-7,.,TRBV5-4
CASGRVAGGQETQYF,TGTGCCAGCGGTCGGGTAGCGGGAGGCCAAGAGACCCAGTACTTC,.,TRBJ2-5,TRBD2,TRBV2
CASRPSGTYNEQFF,TGTGCCAGCAGGCCTAGCGGAACCTACAATGAGCAGTTCTTC,.,TRBJ2-1,TRBD2,TRBV27
CATSREGLSYEQYF,TGTGCCACCAGCAGAGAGGGACTTTCCTACGAGCAGTACTTC,once,TRBJ2-7,.,TRBV15
CASSPRTGGVYGYTF,TGTGCCAGCAGTCCCCGGACAGGGGGTGTCTATGGCTACACCTTC,.,TRBJ1-2,TRBD1,TRBV11-2
CASSGQGATGANVLTF,TGTGCCAGCAGTGGACAGGGGGCGACCGGGGCCAACGTCCTGACTTTC,.,TRBJ2-6,TRBD1,TRBV2
CASSFSRDRGQETQYF,TGCGCCAGCAGCTTCTCTCGCGACAGGGGACAAGAGACCCAGTACTTC,.,TRBJ2-5,TRBD1,TRBV5-1
CASSFGGRRPQHF,TGTGCCAGCAGTTTCGGGGGTCGTCGGCCCCAGCATTTT,.,TRBJ1-5,.,TRBV28
CASRLASYWAVNYGYTF,TGTGCCAGCAGACTTGCCTCCTATTGGGCAGTAAACTATGGCTACACCTTC,once,TRBJ1-2,.,TRBV5-6
CASSLEGLVPSYNEQFF,TGTGCCAGCAGCTTGGAGGGACTAGTTCCCTCCTACAATGAGCAGTTCTTC,.,TRBJ2-1,TRBD2,TRBV7-2
CATREYQETQYF,TGCGCCACCCGAGAGTACCAAGAGACCCAGTACTTC,.,TRBJ2-5,.,TRBV5-1
CATSIMDRDNTEAFF,TGTGCCACCAGCATTATGGACAGGGATAACACTGAAGCTTTCTTT,.,TRBJ1-1,TRBD1,TRBV15